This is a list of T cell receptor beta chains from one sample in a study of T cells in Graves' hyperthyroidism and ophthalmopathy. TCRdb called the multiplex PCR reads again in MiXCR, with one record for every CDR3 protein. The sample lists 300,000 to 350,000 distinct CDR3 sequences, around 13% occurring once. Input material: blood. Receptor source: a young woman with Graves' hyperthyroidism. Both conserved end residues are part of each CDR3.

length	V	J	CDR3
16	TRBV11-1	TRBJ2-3	CASSFGTSGIADTQYF
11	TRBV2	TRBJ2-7	CASSAGVEQYF
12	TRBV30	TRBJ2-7	CAWETGTYEQYF
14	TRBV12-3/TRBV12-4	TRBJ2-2	CASSLSGGLRELFF
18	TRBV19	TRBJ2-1	CASSIGPGLAGHYNEQFF
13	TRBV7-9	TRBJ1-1	CASSLEGAAEAFF
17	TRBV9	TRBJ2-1	CASSPLKGGRVGNEQFF
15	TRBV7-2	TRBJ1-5	CASRINTGSNQPQHF
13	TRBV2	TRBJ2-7	CASSNGRGYEQYF
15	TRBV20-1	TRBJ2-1	CSANLPGGAYNEQFF
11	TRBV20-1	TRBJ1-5	CSAVGVQPQHF
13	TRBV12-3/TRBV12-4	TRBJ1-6	CASTRRTNSPLHF
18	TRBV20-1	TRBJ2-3	CSARILRGNQTSTDTQYF
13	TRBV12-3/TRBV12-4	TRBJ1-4	CASSLSGDEKLFF
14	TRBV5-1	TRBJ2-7	CASSLSGLTYEQYF
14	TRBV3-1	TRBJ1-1	CASSPRRGDTEAFF
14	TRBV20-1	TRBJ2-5	CSARGYQLQETQYF
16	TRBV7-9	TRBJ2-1	CASGQTAGGRYNEQFF
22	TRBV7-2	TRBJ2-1	CASSPKVVGLAGELNPYNEQFF
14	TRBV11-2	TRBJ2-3	CASSLEGPADTQYF
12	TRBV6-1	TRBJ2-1	CASTPDLNEQFF
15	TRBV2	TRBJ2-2	CASRTTSGSTGELFF
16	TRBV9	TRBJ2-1	CASSVMGIGSYNEQFF
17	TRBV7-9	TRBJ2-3	CASSLSAGLAGDGTQYF
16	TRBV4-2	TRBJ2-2	CASSQSPGLLTGELFF
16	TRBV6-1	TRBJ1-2	CASSDNPDGTNYGYTF
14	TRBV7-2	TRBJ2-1	CASSVPGGYNEQFF
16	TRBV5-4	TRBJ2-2	CASSLGQGARTGELFF
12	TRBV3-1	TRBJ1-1	CASSQDRTEAFF
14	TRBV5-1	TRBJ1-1	CASSLGERDTEAFF
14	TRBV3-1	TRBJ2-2	CASNIARSTGELFF
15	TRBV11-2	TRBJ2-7	CASSSQSGTAYEQYF